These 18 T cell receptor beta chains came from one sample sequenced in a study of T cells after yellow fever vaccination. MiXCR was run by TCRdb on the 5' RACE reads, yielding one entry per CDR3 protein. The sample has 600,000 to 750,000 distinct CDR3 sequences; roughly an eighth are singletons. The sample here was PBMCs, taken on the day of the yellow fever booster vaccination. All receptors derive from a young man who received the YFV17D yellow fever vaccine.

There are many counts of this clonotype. CDR3 in DNA: TGTGCCAGCAGTGCTCGACTAGCGCTCAACTACGAGCAGTACTTC. Translating gives CASSARLALNYEQYF. The chain carries TRBV12-3 or TRBV12-4 and TRBJ2-7; TRBD2 aligns across 8 bases. The CDR3 runs 15 residues. Unmatched junction bases numbered 9, after V lost 5 bases and J lost 3 bases.

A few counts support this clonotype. The CDR3: CASSQYAGYSGNTIYF. The CDR3, as DNA: TGCGCCAGCAGCCAATATGCGGGGTACTCTGGAAACACCATATATTTT. The chain is built from TRBV4-3 and TRBJ1-3; D not resolved. V shed 2 bases and J shed 0 bases, with 11 bases lying between them. The V gene's germline CDR1 is LGHNA and CDR2 YSLEER. The CDR3 sequence is 16 residues long.

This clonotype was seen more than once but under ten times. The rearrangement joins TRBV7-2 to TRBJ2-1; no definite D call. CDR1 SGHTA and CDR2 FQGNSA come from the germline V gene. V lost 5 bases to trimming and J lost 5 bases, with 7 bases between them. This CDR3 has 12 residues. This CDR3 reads CASSRYHNEQFF. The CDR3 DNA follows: TGTGCCAGCAGCCGCTACCACAATGAGCAGTTCTTC.

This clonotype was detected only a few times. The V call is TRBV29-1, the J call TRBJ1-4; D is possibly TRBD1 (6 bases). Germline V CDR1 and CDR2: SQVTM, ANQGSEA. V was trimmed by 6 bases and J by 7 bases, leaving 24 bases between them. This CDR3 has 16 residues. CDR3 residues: CSVSGGAKDWSEKLFF. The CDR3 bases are TGCAGCGTCTCGGGGGGCGCGAAGGACTGGAGTGAAAAACTGTTTTTT.

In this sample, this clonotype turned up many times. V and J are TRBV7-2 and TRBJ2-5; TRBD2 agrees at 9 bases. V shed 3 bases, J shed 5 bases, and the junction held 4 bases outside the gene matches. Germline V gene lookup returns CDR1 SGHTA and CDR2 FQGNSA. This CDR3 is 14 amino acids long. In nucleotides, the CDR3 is TGTGCCAGCAGCTTTCGCGGGAGGGGGGAGACCCAGTACTTC. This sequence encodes CASSFRGRGETQYF. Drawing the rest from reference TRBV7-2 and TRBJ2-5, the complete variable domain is GAGVSQSPSNKVTEKGKDVELRCDPISGHTALYWYRQSLGQGLEFLIYFQGNSAPDKSGLPSDRFSAERTGGSVSTLTIQRTQQEDSAVYLCASSFRGRGETQYFGPGTRLLVL.

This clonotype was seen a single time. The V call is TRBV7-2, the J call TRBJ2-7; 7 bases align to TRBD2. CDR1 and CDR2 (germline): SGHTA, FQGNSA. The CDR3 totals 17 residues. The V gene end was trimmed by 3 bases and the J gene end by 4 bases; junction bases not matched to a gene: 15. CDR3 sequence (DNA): TGTGCCAGCAGCTTCGGGCTTAGGGCGGGAGTGAATTACGAGCAGTACTTC. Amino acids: CASSFGLRAGVNYEQYF.

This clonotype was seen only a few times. The CDR3 here is CASSRSGRAVNEQFF. CDR3 in DNA: TGTGCCAGCAGTCGAAGCGGGAGGGCCGTGAATGAGCAGTTCTTC. V and J are TRBV9 and TRBJ2-1; 10 bases line up with TRBD2. In germline, CDR1 is SGDLS, CDR2 YYNGEE. The CDR3 loop spans 15 amino acids. The V segment lost 5 bases and the J segment 7 bases; nucleotides outside the gene matches: 9.

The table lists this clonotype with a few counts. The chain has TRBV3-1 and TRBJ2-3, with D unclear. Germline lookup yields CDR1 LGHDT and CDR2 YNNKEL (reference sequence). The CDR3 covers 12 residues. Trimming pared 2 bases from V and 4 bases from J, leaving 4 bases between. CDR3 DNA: TGTGCCAGCAGCCAACGGTCAGATACGCAGTATTTT. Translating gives CASSQRSDTQYF.

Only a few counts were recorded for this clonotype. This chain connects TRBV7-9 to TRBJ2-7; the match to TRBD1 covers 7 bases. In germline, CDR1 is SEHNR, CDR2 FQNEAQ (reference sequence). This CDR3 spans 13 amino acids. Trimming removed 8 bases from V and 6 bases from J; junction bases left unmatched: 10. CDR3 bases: TGTGCCAGCGGCTCACAGGGGTGGGGCGAGCAGTACTTC. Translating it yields CASGSQGWGEQYF.

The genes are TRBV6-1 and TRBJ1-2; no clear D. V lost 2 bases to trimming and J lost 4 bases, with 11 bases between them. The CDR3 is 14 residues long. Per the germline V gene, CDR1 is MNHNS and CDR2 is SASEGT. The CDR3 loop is CASSEIGWGYGYTF. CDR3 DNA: TGTGCCAGCAGTGAAATTGGATGGGGCTATGGCTACACCTTC.

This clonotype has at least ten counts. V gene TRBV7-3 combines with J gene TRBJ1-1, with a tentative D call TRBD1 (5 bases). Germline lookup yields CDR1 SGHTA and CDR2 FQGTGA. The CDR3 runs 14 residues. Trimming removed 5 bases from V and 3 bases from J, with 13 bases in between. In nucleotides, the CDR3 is TGTGCCAGCAGCCTCGTCGGGGGGGACACTGAAGCTTTCTTT. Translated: CASSLVGGDTEAFF. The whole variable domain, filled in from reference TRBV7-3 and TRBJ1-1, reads GAGVSQTPSNKVTEKGKYVELRCDPISGHTALYWYRQSLGQGPEFLIYFQGTGAADDSGLPNDRFFAVRPEGSVSTLKIQRTERGDSAVYLCASSLVGGDTEAFFGQGTRLTVV.

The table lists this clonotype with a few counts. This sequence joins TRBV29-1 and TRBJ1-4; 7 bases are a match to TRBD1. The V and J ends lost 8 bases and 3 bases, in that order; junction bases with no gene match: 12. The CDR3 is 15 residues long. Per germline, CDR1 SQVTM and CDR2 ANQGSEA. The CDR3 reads CSPSRRRGSNEKLFF. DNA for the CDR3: TGCAGCCCCTCCCGGCGCAGGGGGTCTAATGAAAAACTGTTTTTT.

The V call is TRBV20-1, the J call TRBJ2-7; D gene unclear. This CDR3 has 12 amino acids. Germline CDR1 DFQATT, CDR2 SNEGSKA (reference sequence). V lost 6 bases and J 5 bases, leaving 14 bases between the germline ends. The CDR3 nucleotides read TGCAGTGCAAATTGGGGTGTGGACGAGCAGTACTTC. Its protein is CSANWGVDEQYF.

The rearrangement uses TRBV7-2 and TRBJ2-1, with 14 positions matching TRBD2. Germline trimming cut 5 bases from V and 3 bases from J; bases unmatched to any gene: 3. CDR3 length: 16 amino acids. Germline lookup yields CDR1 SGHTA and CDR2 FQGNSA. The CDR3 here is CASSPTSGRGYNEQFF. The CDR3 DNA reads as TGTGCCAGCAGCCCGACTAGCGGGAGGGGCTACAATGAGCAGTTCTTC.

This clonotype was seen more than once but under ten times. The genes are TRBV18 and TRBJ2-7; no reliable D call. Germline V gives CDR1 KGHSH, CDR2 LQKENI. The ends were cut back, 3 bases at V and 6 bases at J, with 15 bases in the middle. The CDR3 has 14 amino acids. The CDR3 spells CASSPKSVTGEQYF. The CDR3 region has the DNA TGTGCCAGCTCACCTAAGAGTGTGACTGGCGAGCAGTACTTC.

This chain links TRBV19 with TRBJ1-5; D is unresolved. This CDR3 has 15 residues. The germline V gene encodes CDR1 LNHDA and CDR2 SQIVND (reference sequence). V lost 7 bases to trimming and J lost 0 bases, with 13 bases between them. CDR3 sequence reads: CASTFLAHSNQPQHF. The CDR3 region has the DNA TGTGCCAGTACCTTCCTGGCGCATAGCAATCAGCCCCAGCATTTT.

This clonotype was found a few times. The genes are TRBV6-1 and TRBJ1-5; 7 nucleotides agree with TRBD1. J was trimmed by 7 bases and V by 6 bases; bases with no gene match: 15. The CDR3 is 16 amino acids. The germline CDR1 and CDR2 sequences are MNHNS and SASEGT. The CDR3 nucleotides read TGTGCCAGCAGCCCCCTAAGAGGGGGCGCAGGGCAGCCCCAGCATTTT. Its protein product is CASSPLRGGAGQPQHF.

The CDR3 DNA reads as TGTGCCAGTAGTATTTCACTTTACAATGAGCAGTTCTTC. Its translation is CASSISLYNEQFF. The chain is built from TRBV19 and TRBJ2-1; D is undetermined. CDR1 LNHDA and CDR2 SQIVND come from the germline V gene (reference sequence). This CDR3 spans 13 amino acids. V gave up 3 bases and J gave up 4 bases, with 7 bases separating them.